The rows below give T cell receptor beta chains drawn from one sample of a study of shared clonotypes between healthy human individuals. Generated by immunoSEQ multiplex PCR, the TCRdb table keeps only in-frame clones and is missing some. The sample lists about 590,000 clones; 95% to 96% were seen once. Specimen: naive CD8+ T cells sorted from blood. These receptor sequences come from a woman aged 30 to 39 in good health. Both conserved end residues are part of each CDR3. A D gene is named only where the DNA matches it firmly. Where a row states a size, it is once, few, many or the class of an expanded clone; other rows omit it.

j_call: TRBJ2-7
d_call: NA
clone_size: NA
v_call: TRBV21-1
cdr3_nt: TGTGCCAGCAGCAAACACCCCGCCGGGGGCGACTACGAGCAGTACTTC
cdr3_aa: CASSKHPAGGDYEQYF

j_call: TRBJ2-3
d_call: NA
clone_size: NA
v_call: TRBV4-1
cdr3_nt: TGCGCCAGCAGCCAACCGGATAGTACTAGCACAGATACGCAGTATTTT
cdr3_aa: CASSQPDSTSTDTQYF

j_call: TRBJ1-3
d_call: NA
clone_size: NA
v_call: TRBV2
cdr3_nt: TGTGCCAGCAGTGAGTTTCAGTCTTACGGAAACACCATATATTTT
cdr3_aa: CASSEFQSYGNTIYF

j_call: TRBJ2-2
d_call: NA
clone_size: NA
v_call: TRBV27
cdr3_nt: TGTGCCAGCAGTATATTAGCCGGGGAGCTGTTTTTT
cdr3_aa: CASSILAGELFF

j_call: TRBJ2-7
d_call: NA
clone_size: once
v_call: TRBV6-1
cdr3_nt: TGTGCCAGCAGTATCTTGGTGGTCAACGAGCAGTACTTC
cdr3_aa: CASSILVVNEQYF

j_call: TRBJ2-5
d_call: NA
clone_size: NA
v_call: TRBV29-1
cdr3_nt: TGCAGTCACCAGGTACGGGAAGAGACCCAGTACTTC
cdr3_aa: CSHQVREETQYF

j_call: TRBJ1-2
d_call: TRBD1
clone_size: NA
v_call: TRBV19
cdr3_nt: TGTGCCAGTTGGGACAGGGGGCTAAATAATGGCTACACCTTC
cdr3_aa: CASWDRGLNNGYTF

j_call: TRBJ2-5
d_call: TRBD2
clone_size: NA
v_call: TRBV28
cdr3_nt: TGTGCCAGCAGTTGGAAGGAGCGGGAGGAGACCCAGTACTTC
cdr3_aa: CASSWKEREETQYF

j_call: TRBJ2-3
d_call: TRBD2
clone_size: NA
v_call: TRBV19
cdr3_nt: TGTGCCAGTAGTAGGGGACTAGCGGGAGGTCTCACAGATACGCAGTATTTT
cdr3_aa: CASSRGLAGGLTDTQYF

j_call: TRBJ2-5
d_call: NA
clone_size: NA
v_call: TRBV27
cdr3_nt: TGTGCCAGCAGTAACCTAGGGATCCAAGAGACCCAGTACTTC
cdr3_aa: CASSNLGIQETQYF

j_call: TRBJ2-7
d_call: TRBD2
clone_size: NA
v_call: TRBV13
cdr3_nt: TGTGCCAGCAGCGTCGGACTAGGTTCCTACGAGCAGTACTTC
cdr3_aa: CASSVGLGSYEQYF

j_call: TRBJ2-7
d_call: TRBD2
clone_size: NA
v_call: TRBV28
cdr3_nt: TGTGCCAGCAGTTTAGGGCTAGCGGCGTACGAGCAGTACTTC
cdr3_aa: CASSLGLAAYEQYF

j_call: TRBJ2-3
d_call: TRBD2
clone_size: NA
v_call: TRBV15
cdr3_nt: TGTGCCACCAGCAGGCCGGGGATAGCGGGTCGCACAGATACGCAGTATTTT
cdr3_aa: CATSRPGIAGRTDTQYF

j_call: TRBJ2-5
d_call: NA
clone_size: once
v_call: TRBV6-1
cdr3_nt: TGTGCCAGCAGTGATAAAAGGCTACCTATACAAGAGACCCAGTACTTC
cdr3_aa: CASSDKRLPIQETQYF

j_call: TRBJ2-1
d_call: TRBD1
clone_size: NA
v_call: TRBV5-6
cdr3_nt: TGTGCCAGCAGCTTGGCCGCCAGGGGGTTCAACAATGAGCAGTTCTTC
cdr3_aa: CASSLAARGFNNEQFF

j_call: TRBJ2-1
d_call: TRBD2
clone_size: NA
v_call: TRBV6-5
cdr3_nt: TGTGCCAGCAGGTATAGCGGGAGCTCCTACAATGAGCAGTTCTTC
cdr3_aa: CASRYSGSSYNEQFF

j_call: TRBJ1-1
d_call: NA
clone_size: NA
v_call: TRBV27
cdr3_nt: TGTGCCAGCAGTTTATTGGCCGGGCAGCCAGAAGCTTTCTTT
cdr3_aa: CASSLLAGQPEAFF

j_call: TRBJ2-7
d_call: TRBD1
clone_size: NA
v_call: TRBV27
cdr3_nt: TGTGCCAGCAGTTTAGCTGGGACAGACTACGAGCAGTACTTC
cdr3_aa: CASSLAGTDYEQYF

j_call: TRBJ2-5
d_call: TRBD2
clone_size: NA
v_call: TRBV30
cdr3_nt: TGTGCCTGGAGTTTAGCGGGAGGGCCTCAGGAGACCCAGTACTTC
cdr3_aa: CAWSLAGGPQETQYF

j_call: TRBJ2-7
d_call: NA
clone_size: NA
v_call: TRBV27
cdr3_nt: TGTGCCAGCAGTTTTAGTAGGGACTACGAGCAGTACTTC
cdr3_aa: CASSFSRDYEQYF

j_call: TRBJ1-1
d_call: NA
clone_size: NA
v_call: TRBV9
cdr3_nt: TGTGCCAGCAGCGTAGCAGGGACGGGGGACACTGAAGCTTTCTTT
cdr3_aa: CASSVAGTGDTEAFF

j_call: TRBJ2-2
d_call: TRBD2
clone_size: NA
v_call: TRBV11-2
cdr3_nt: TGTGCCAGCAGATACCACCTCGGGACTAGCGGAGTCAGGGAGCTGTTTTTT
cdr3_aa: CASRYHLGTSGVRELFF